This T cell receptor beta chain emerged from a study of T cell repertoires in cytomegalovirus infection. Germline CDR1 is SEHNR and CDR2 is FQNEAQ (reference sequence). This CDR3 contains 14 residues. Trimming stripped 8 bases from V and 3 bases from J, with 13 bases between. TCRdb redid the calling of the reads with MiXCR, one entry per CDR3 protein. The table has fewer than 300,000 distinct CDR3 sequences, 25% seen once. This clonotype was observed a handful of times. The receptor comes from a human donor in good health (CMV status not recorded). Some clones in this sample may be carry-over from other donors' samples. The rearrangement links TRBV7-9 to TRBJ2-2; D may be TRBD1 (6 bases). Material: PBMCs. CDR3 in DNA: TGTGCCAGCTTGGGGGCGAGGGACACCGGGGAGCTGTTTTTT. This codes for CASLGARDTGELFF.